This TCR beta chain is drawn from a study of OX40 agonist ivuxolimab in advanced cancers. Study overall: Cohort: 80% to 85% men, mean age around 60, aged about 20 to 90. Partial responses, seen in three patients, involved one hepatocellular carcinoma and two cutaneous melanomas. The study, taken as a whole, reports: In the 0.1-3.0 mg/kg groups, partial responders showed among the lowest expansion. Clonal expansion was seen in CD4+ and CD8+ blood T cells by week 6 at 0.1 to 3.0 mg/kg.

TCRdb's table, derived via immunoSEQ multiplex PCR, lists solely in-frame clones and lacks some. The repertoire includes about 55,000 clones, roughly three quarters of them detected once, and 4.4% sits in the top ten. The table lists this clone with a few counts. The antigen is not known. The clonotype comes from an adult with an advanced solid tumor such as melanoma, head and neck, liver or kidney cancer. The sequencing used CD4+ or CD8+ T cells sorted from blood, collected in a trial of the OX40 agonist ivuxolimab.

The CDR3 loop reads CAWSVERVNTEAFF. DNA of the CDR3: TGTGCCTGGAGTGTAGAAAGGGTGAACACTGAAGCTTTCTTT. The genes are TRBV30 and TRBJ1-1, with D unclear. Germline V gives CDR1 GTSNPN, CDR2 SVGIG (reference sequence). The V gene lost 0 bases and the J gene lost 0 bases, with 8 bases spanning the gap. There are 14 residues in the CDR3.